Reported below is one T cell receptor (beta chain). This record belongs to a study of T cell responses to AZD1222 COVID-19 vaccine. This table comes from immunoSEQ multiplex PCR, and its TCRdb copy is limited to in-frame clones, with some not included. Of over 100,000 clones in the sample, roughly nine tenths are singletons; the top ten hold about 1.5%. The germline V and J ends were trimmed by 0 bases and 3 bases, with 12 bases remaining between them. Looked up from germline, CDR1 is LNHDA and CDR2 is SQIVND (reference sequence). The CDR3 has 15 residues. The material was peripheral blood, obtained on day 0 of AZD1222 vaccination. V is TRBV19 and J is TRBJ2-7; D is unresolved. The TCR sequence derives from an adult in good health. The CDR3 nucleotides are TGTGCCAGTAGTATAGAGAGACACCCCGGCTACGAGCAGTACTTC. Protein: CASSIERHPGYEQYF. The full variable domain, rest sourced from reference TRBV19 and TRBJ2-7, is DGGITQSPKYLFRKEGQNVTLSCEQNLNHDAMYWYRQDPGQGLRLIYYSQIVNDFQKGDIAEGYSVSREKKESFPLTVTSAQKNPTAFYLCASSIERHPGYEQYFGPGTRLTVT.